The present T cell receptor (beta chain) was sequenced within a study of shared clonotypes between healthy human individuals. In regard to this clone: Its antigen remains unknown. This CDR3 is also generated by other DNA sequences in the sample.

The junction had 4 bases not matched to a gene; V was cut back by 8 bases and J by 1 base. Germline V gives CDR1 SGHRS, CDR2 YFSETQ. The CDR3 loop spans 14 amino acids. Assay execution proceeded at the deep level. Profiled with immunoSEQ multiplex PCR; TCRdb holds only in-frame clones, not every one. This sample has about 1 million clones, with approximately 68% found just once. Overall study findings and caveats: Investigators collected only blood, and repertoires in tissues likely differ. Non-shared clonotypes had lower generation probabilities than clonotypes shared by all four sorted-subset donors.

It was into CD45RA+ naive and CD45RA-negative memory subsets that the CD4+ cells were split. The clonotype originates from a man aged 18 to 29 in good health. The sequencing sample was made of memory CD4+ T cells sorted from blood. Subset defined: CD45RA-negative fraction. The chain is built from TRBV5-1 and TRBJ2-3, with 10 bases that match TRBD2. CDR3 DNA sequence: TGCGCCAGTCGAACTAGCGGGGGCACAGATACGCAGTATTTT. It is translated as CASRTSGGTDTQYF.